This TCR beta chain derives from a study of cytomegalovirus exposure and HLA in healthy donors. At the level of the study: The approximately 120 million unique TCR beta sequences, from around 200 million T cells, were found by an earlier analysis.

General study results and limits: HLA alleles showed associations with 15,000 to 20,000 TCR beta sequences in a later analysis, at a 0.05 false discovery rate. Presence/absence comparisons presumed near-even sequencing depth among donors.

The PCR made use of 60 Vbeta and 13 Jbeta primers. Original processing methods: The count from a later analysis was 79 million or so unique TCR beta chains, some 10 million of them shared. Libraries were prepared by immunoSEQ multiplex PCR; TCRdb keeps only in-frame clonotypes and omits some of them. V, J and clone size are those of that table, while D and trimming were read from the DNA. Of more than 80,000 clones listed, roughly 74% were seen once; the top ten hold around 14%. Only one count was recorded for this clone. Its specificity is not known. The ends were cut back, 4 bases at V and 5 bases at J, with 18 bases in the middle. This CDR3 has 16 residues. In germline, CDR1 is SGDLS, CDR2 YYNGEE.

The V and J genes are TRBV9 and TRBJ2-2, with D possibly being TRBD2 (6 bases). The specimen sequenced was PBMCs. The clonotype was recovered from a woman between 65 and 79 years old in good health and CMV-seropositive. CDR3 DNA sequence: TGTGCCAGCAGCTCCAGCGCGGGAATCGAGACCGGGGAGCTGTTTTTT. The encoded protein is CASSSSAGIETGELFF. Full variable domain (remainder filled in from reference TRBV9 and TRBJ2-2): DSGVTQTPKHLITATGQRVTLRCSPRSGDLSVYWYQQSLDQGLQFLIQYYNGEERAKGNILERFSAQQFPDLHSELNLSSLELGDSALYFCASSSSAGIETGELFFGEGSRLTVL.